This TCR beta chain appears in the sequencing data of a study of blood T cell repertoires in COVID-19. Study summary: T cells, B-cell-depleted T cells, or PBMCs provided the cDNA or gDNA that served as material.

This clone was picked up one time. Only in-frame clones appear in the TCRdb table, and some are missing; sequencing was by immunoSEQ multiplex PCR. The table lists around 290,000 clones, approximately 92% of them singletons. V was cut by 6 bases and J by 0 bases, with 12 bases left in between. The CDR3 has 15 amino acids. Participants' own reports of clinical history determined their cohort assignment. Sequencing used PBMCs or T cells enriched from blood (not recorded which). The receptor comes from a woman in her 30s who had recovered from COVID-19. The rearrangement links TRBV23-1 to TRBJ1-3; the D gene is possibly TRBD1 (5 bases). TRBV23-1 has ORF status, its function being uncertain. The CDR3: CASSQGPDSGNTIYF. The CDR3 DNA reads TGCGCCAGCAGCCAGGGTCCAGACTCTGGAAACACCATATATTTT.